The 18 T cell receptor beta chains presented below share a single source sample, sequenced in a study of PD-1 blockade in classical Hodgkin lymphoma. Using immunoSEQ multiplex PCR, the repertoire was profiled, and TCRdb retains in-frame clones only, with some absent. The sample lists 21,000 or so clones; roughly 72% were seen once. In every patient, relapse followed autologous stem cell transplantation, while exposure to brentuximab vedotin differed. The starting material was peripheral blood mononuclear cells (PBMCs), obtained at baseline. The receptor source for this set is a human donor with classical Hodgkin lymphoma.

This clone came up once. The V call is TRBV7-2, the J call TRBJ2-1, with no clear D. Germline lookup yields CDR1 SGHTA and CDR2 FQGNSA. The CDR3 is 15 amino acids. V lost 1 base, J lost 3 bases, and 10 bases lay in between. The CDR3 sequence is CASSLVPDLYNEQFF. CDR3 nucleotide sequence: TGTGCCAGCAGCTTAGTACCGGATCTCTACAATGAGCAGTTCTTC. Full variable domain (remainder filled in from reference TRBV7-2 and TRBJ2-1): GAGVSQSPSNKVTEKGKDVELRCDPISGHTALYWYRQSLGQGLEFLIYFQGNSAPDKSGLPSDRFSAERTGGSVSTLTIQRTQQEDSAVYLCASSLVPDLYNEQFFGPGTRLTVL.

The chain is built from TRBV10-3 and TRBJ2-2; TRBD1 matches 12 bases. Germline CDR1 and CDR2: ENHRY and SYGVKD. This CDR3 spans 16 amino acids. Trimming removed 5 bases from V and 4 bases from J; junction bases left unmatched: 5. CDR3 DNA: TGTGCCATCAGTCCCGGGACAGGGGGCTTCACCGGGGAGCTGTTTTTT. It codes for CAISPGTGGFTGELFF.

The gene calls are TRBV6-1 and TRBJ2-7; possible D gene TRBD1, 6 bases. Trimming took off 6 bases at V and 7 bases at J, with 19 bases between the two ends. Germline values: CDR1 MNHNS, CDR2 SASEGT. The CDR3 is 14 amino acids. The CDR3 DNA reads TGTGCCAGCAGGAGGACAGACTCTCCCTCGGAGCAGTACTTC. Amino acids: CASRRTDSPSEQYF.

The chain is built from TRBV15 and TRBJ1-4; the D gene is possibly TRBD1 (6 bases). The germline CDR1 and CDR2 sequences are LNHNV and YYDKDF (reference sequence). The CDR3 consists of 15 residues. Trimming cost V 0 bases and J 7 bases, with 12 bases left between them. Here the CDR3 reads CATSREQGRGEKLFF. The CDR3 DNA reads as TGTGCCACCAGCAGAGAGCAGGGGAGGGGTGAAAAACTGTTTTTT.

The chain is built from TRBV9 and TRBJ1-6; D remains unclear. V was pared by 4 bases and J by 7 bases, with 9 bases between. Germline V gene sequence: CDR1 SGDLS, CDR2 YYNGEE. This CDR3 is built from 13 residues. The CDR3 is CASSPSENSPLHF. Here the CDR3 DNA reads TGTGCCAGCAGCCCATCAGAGAATTCACCCCTCCACTTT.

This clone has a single count. The chain links TRBV11-2 to TRBJ2-1, with unresolved D. The length of the CDR3 is 13 residues. V was pared by 5 bases and J by 12 bases, with 17 bases between. Germline assignment: CDR1 SGHAT and CDR2 FQNNGV. CDR3 sequence reads: CASSGNFWGWQFF. The CDR3 DNA is TGTGCCAGCAGCGGAAATTTTTGGGGTTGGCAGTTCTTC.

V gene TRBV5-8 combines with J gene TRBJ1-5; a possible D gene is TRBD1 (6 bases). Germline CDR1 SGHTS, CDR2 YDEGEE. V was trimmed by 2 bases and J by 0 bases, leaving 12 bases between them. This CDR3 spans 16 amino acids. DNA for the CDR3: TGTGCCAGCAGCTTTTCAGGGGCCCATAGCAATCAGCCCCAGCATTTT. Translated, it gives CASSFSGAHSNQPQHF.

The sample holds one count of this clone. The V gene is TRBV19, the J gene TRBJ2-1, with D possibly matching TRBD2 (7 bases). Germline assignment: CDR1 LNHDA and CDR2 SQIVND (reference sequence). This CDR3 contains 14 residues. V was trimmed by 4 bases and J by 8 bases, leaving 15 bases between them. Here the CDR3 DNA reads TGTGCCAGTAGTAGTGGGGGGGCGAGGGATGAGCAGTTCTTC. Its translation is CASSSGGARDEQFF.

This clone was picked up a small number of times. This sequence joins TRBV11-2 and TRBJ1-2; D remains ambiguous. Germline V gives CDR1 SGHAT, CDR2 FQNNGV. The CDR3 is 17 amino acids. Deletions cut 10 bases from V and 2 bases from J, with 26 bases between. CDR3 sequence: CAIRPTLTAPWNYGYTF. In DNA, the CDR3 is TGTGCCATTCGACCCACACTGACGGCACCCTGGAACTATGGCTACACCTTC.

The chain uses TRBV6-5 and TRBJ1-5, with D possibly matching TRBD1 (5 bases). V shed 2 bases and J shed 7 bases, with 12 bases lying between them. Germline V gives CDR1 MNHEY, CDR2 SVGAGI. The CDR3 spans 14 residues. CDR3 region: CASSYPGNRQPQHF. The CDR3 region has the DNA TGTGCCAGCAGTTACCCGGGTAACAGGCAGCCCCAGCATTTT.

This chain joins TRBV7-2 and TRBJ2-5; the match to TRBD2 covers 7 bases. Germline assignment: CDR1 SGHTA and CDR2 FQGNSA. This CDR3 has 14 residues. The V and J ends lost 5 bases and 5 bases, in that order; junction bases with no gene match: 8. The CDR3 region is CASSPNAGVETQYF. The CDR3 nucleotides read TGTGCCAGCAGCCCAAACGCGGGAGTCGAGACCCAGTACTTC.

The chain links TRBV7-9 to TRBJ2-7, with 10 positions matching TRBD1. Germline values: CDR1 SEHNR, CDR2 FQNEAQ (reference sequence). With 5 bases clipped from V and 0 bases from J, the junction kept 7 bases outside the gene matches. CDR3 length equals 16 residues. In DNA, the CDR3 is TGTGCCAGCAGCGCCCGACAGGGGGCCGGCTCCTACGAGCAGTACTTC. Encoded protein: CASSARQGAGSYEQYF.

J is TRBJ2-7 and V is TRBV28, with D possibly TRBD1 on 5 matching bases. This CDR3 is built from 12 residues. Looked up from germline, CDR1 is MDHEN and CDR2 is SYDVKM. V gave up 4 bases and J gave up 5 bases, with 9 bases separating them. This chain's CDR3 is CASSSPTDEQYF. The CDR3 DNA reads as TGTGCCAGCAGTTCCCCGACAGACGAGCAGTACTTC.

This clone was seen more than once but under ten times. The chain has TRBV5-4 and TRBJ2-3, with 8 bases identical to TRBD1. Germline trimming cut 2 bases from V and 7 bases from J; bases unmatched to any gene: 6. Germline CDR1 and CDR2: SGHNT and YYREEE (reference sequence). This CDR3 contains 14 residues. CDR3 sequence reads: CASSLAGGSNTQYF. The DNA of the CDR3 is TGTGCCAGCAGCTTAGCAGGGGGCAGTAATACGCAGTATTTT.

The chain uses TRBV9 and TRBJ2-1; D may be TRBD1 or TRBD2 (7 bases each). The CDR3 runs to 14 residues. Trimming pared 10 bases from V and 7 bases from J, leaving 21 bases between. Germline CDR1 SGDLS, CDR2 YYNGEE. The CDR3 DNA sequence: TGTGCCTCGGGGAGGGCATCCAGGGGGAATGAGCAGTTCTTC. Protein: CASGRASRGNEQFF.

The rearrangement joins TRBV7-9 to TRBJ1-4, with D hard to call. The CDR3 has 16 amino acids. Germline-derived CDR1 and CDR2 are SEHNR and FQNEAQ (reference sequence). The V end was cut by 1 base, the J end by 4 bases, with 13 bases between. As DNA, the CDR3 is TGTGCCAGCAGCTTAGATCCAGGCAGGAGTAATGAAAAACTGTTTTTT. Residues: CASSLDPGRSNEKLFF.

This chain joins TRBV7-2 and TRBJ2-1; D is uncertain. Trimming left V 5 bases short and J 6 bases short, with 8 bases between. This CDR3 is 12 amino acids long. Per germline, CDR1 SGHTA and CDR2 FQGNSA. The CDR3: CASSAWSNEQFF. Written as DNA, the CDR3 is TGTGCCAGCAGCGCTTGGAGCAATGAGCAGTTCTTC.

This clone was detected only once. The chain couples TRBV6-5 to TRBJ2-2; 10 bases are a match to TRBD2. The CDR3 runs 16 residues. J lost 6 bases, V lost 2 bases, and 6 bases had no gene match. CDR1 is MNHEY, CDR2 SVGAGI, per germline. The DNA of the CDR3 is TGTGCCAGCAGTTACCGGGCTAGCGGGGGCTCCGGGGAGCTGTTTTTT. As protein: CASSYRASGGSGELFF.